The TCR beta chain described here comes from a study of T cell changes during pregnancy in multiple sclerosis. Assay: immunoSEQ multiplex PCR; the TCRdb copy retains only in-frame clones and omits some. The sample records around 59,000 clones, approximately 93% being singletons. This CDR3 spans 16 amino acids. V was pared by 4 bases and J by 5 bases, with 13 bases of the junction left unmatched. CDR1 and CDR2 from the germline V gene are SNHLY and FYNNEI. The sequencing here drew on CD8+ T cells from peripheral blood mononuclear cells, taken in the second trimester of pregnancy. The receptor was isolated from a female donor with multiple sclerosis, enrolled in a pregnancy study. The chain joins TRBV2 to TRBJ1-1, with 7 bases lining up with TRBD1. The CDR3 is CASSVGAGGMVTEAFF. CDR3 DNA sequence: TGTGCCAGCAGTGTTGGTGCAGGGGGGATGGTGACTGAAGCTTTCTTT. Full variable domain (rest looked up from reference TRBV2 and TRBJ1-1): EPEVTQTPSHQVTQMGQEVILRCVPISNHLYFYWYRQILGQKVEFLVSFYNNEISEKSEIFDDQFSVERPDGSNFTLKIRSTKLEDSAMYFCASSVGAGGMVTEAFFGQGTRLTVV.